The T cell receptor (beta chain) described here comes from a study of CD8 T cells in ankylosing spondylitis. Study findings and constraints: Made up of fewer than ten highly homologous variants, a TCR beta motif appeared characteristic of ankylosing spondylitis blood.

Note on this clonotype: Its antigen is not known. A much larger clone sits a single nucleotide away, making a read error possible.

TCRdb reanalysed the 5' RACE reads using MiXCR and keeps one entry per CDR3 protein. The data contain roughly 490,000 distinct CDR3 sequences, roughly 5.3% of them singletons. Input material: blood, either unsorted or a sorted T cell fraction (not recorded which). The receptor was derived from a male donor with ankylosing spondylitis.

The CDR3 DNA reads TGCAGCACCGACCAGATCACAGATACGCAGTATTTT. Encoded protein: CSTDQITDTQYF. The chain couples TRBV29-1 to TRBJ2-3; no definite D call. The germline V gene encodes CDR1 SQVTM and CDR2 ANQGSEA. The CDR3 is made up of 12 amino acids. V was trimmed by 8 bases and J by 2 bases, leaving 11 bases between them.